This TCR beta chain is drawn from a study of T cell responses to AZD1222 COVID-19 vaccine. Study-level results: Spike was spanned by vaccine-associated CD4 TCRs, which were dominant at 160-218 and 743-854.

Only in-frame clones appear in the TCRdb table, and some are missing; sequencing was by immunoSEQ multiplex PCR. The data show about 150,000 clones, 80% to 90% seen once. About this clone: Its antigen is not known.

The material sequenced was peripheral blood, taken 28 days after the second AZD1222 dose. The clonotype comes from an adult who received the AZD1222 COVID-19 vaccine.

CDR3 DNA sequence: TGCAGCGTTGGGGGTAACGATGAAAAACTGTTTTTT. Translated: CSVGGNDEKLFF. V usage is TRBV29-1 and J usage is TRBJ1-4; D is unresolved. This CDR3 comprises 12 residues. CDR1 and CDR2 (germline): SQVTM, ANQGSEA. Trimming shortened V by 4 bases and J by 6 bases, and 9 bases separated the two germline ends.